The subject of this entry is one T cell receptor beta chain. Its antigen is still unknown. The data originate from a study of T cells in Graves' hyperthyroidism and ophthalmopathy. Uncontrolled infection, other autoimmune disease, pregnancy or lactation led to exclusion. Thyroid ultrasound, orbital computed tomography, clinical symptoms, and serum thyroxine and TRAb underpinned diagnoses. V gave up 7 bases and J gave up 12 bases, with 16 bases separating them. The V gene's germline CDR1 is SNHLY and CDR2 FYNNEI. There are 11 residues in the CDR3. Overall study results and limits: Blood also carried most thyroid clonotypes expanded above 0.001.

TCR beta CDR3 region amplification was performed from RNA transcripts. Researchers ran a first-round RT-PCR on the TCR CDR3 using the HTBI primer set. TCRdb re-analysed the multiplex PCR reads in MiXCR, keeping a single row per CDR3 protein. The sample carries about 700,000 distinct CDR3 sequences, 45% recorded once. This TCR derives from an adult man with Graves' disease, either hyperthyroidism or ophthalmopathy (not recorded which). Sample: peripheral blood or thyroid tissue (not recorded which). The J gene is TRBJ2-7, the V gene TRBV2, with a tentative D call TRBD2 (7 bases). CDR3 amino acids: CASNGGGRWYF. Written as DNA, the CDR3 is TGTGCCAGCAATGGGGGCGGGAGATGGTACTTC.